The clone carrying this TCR beta chain was seen a handful of times. This sample stems from a study of blood T cell repertoires in COVID-19. Whole-study context: Spain, Italy and the United States supplied samples that represented acute and convalescent COVID-19.

Study processing details: Quantification of nucleated cells was approximated via reference gene primer amplification. TCRdb's copy holds only in-frame clones and misses some; the assay was immunoSEQ multiplex PCR. V, J and clone size are those of that table, while D and trimming were read from the DNA. This table holds roughly 400,000 clones, around 90% found once. All enrollees were roughly 18 to 95 years old and from about 24 US areas. Cohort 3 donors counted as recovered after two negative PCRs, clearance, or resolved symptoms. The sample consisted of PBMCs or T cells enriched from blood (not recorded which). The sequence came from a man aged 18 to 29 who had recovered from COVID-19.

The CDR3 sequence is CASSSGDRVYEQYF. CDR3 nucleotides: TGTGCCAGCAGCTCAGGGGACAGGGTCTACGAGCAGTACTTC. The chain carries TRBV7-9 and TRBJ2-7; 9 bases align to TRBD1. The germline V gene encodes CDR1 SEHNR and CDR2 FQNEAQ (reference sequence). This CDR3 is built from 14 residues. J gave up 3 bases and V 4 bases, and 4 bases lay outside the gene matches.